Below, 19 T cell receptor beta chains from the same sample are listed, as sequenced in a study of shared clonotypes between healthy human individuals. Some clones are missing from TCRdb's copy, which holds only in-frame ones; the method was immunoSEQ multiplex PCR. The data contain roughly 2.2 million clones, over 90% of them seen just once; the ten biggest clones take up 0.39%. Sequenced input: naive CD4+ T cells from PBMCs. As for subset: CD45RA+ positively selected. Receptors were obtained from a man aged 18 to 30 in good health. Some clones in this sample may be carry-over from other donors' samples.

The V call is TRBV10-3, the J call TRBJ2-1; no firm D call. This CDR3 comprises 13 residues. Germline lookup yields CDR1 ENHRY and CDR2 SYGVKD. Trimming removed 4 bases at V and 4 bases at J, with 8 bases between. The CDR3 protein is CAISGHPYNEQFF. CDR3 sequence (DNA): TGTGCCATCAGTGGACATCCTTACAATGAGCAGTTCTTC.

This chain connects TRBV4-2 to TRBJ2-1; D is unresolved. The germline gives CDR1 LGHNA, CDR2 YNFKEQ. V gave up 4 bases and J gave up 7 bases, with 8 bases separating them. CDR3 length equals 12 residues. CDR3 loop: CASSRIVNEQFF. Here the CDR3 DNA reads TGTGCCAGCAGCCGAATCGTGAATGAGCAGTTCTTC.

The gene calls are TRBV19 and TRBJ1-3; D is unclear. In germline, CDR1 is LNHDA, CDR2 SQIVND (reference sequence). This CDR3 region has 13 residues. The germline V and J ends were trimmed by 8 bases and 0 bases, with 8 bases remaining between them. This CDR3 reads CASQGYSGNTIYF. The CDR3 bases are TGTGCCAGTCAAGGCTACTCTGGAAACACCATATATTTT.

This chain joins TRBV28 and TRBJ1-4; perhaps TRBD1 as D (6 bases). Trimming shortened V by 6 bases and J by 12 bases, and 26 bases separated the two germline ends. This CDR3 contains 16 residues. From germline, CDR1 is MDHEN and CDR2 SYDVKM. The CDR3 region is CASSLKQGWGPRELFF. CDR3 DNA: TGTGCCAGCAGCCTTAAACAGGGCTGGGGACCTCGGGAACTGTTTTTT.

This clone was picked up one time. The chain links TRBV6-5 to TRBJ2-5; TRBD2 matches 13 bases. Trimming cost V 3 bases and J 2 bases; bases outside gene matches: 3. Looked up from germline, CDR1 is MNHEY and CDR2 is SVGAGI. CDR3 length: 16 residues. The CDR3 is CASSYTGLAGQETQYF. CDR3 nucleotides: TGTGCCAGCAGTTATACGGGACTAGCGGGGCAAGAGACCCAGTACTTC.

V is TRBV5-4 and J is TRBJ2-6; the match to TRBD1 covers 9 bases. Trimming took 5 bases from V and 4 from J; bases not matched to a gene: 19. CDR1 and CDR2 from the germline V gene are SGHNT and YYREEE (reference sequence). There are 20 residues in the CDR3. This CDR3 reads CASRAGTGTPSLWGANVLTF. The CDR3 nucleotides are TGTGCCAGCAGGGCCGGGACAGGGACACCCTCACTCTGGGGGGCCAACGTCCTGACTTTC.

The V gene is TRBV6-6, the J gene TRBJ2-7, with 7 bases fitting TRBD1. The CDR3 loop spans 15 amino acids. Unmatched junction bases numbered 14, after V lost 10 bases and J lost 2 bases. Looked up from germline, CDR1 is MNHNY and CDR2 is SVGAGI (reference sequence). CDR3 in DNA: TGTGCCATCAAATATGACCGGGACAGAGCCTACGAGCAGTACTTC. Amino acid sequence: CAIKYDRDRAYEQYF.

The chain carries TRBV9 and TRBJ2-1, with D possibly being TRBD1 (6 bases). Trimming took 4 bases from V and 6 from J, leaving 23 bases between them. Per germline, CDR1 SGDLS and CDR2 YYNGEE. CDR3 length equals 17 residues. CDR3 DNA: TGTGCCAGCAGCACAAAGTGGGGGCGTTCGGCGTCCAATGAGCAGTTCTTC. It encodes CASSTKWGRSASNEQFF.

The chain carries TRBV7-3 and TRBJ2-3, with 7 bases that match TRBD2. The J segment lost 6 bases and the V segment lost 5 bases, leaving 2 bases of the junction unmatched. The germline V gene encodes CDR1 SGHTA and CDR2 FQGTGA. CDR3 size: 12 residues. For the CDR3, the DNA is TGTGCCAGCAGCGCCGGGGGGGATACGCAGTATTTT. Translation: CASSAGGDTQYF.

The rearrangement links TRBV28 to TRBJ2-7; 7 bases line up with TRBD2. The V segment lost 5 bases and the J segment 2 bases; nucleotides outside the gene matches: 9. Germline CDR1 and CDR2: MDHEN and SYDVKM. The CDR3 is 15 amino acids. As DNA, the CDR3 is TGTGCCAGCAGTCCCCCTGCTAGCGGAACCTACGAGCAGTACTTC. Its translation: CASSPPASGTYEQYF.

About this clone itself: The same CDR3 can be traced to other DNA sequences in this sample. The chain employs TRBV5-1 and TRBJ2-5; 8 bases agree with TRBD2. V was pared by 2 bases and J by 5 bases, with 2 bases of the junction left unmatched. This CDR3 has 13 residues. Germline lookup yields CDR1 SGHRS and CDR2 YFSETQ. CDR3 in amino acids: CASSFGLAETQYF. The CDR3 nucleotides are TGCGCCAGCAGCTTCGGACTAGCCGAGACCCAGTACTTC.

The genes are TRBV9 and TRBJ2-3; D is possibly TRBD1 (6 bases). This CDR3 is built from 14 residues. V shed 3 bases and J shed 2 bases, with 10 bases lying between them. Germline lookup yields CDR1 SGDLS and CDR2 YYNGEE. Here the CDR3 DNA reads TGTGCCAGCAGCGCGCAGGGGACCACAGATACGCAGTATTTT. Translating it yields CASSAQGTTDTQYF.

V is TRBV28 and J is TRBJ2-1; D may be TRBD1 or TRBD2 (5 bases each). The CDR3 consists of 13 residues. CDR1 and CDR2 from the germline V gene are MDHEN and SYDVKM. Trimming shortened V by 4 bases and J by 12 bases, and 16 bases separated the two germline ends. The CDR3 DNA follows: TGTGCCAGCAGTTCCCGGGACGTCCCTGGGCAGTTCTTC. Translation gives CASSSRDVPGQFF.

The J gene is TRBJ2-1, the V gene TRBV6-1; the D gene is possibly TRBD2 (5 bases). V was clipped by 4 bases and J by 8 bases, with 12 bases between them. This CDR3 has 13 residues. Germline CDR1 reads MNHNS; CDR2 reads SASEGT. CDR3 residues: CASSGAPGDEQFF. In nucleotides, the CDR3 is TGTGCCAGCAGTGGGGCCCCCGGGGATGAGCAGTTCTTC.

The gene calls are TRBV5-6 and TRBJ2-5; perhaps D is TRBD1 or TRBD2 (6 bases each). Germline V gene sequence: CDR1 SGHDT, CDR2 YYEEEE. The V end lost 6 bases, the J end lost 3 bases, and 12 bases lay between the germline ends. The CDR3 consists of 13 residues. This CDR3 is CASTRRGKETQYF. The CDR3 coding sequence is TGTGCCAGCACCAGGAGGGGGAAAGAGACCCAGTACTTC.

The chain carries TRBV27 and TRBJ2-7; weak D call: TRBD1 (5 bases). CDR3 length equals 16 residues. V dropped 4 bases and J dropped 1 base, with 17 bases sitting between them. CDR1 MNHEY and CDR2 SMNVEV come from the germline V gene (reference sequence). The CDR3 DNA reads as TGTGCCAGCAGTTCCCCTGGTGTGCAGGGATCCTACGAGCAGTACTTC. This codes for CASSSPGVQGSYEQYF.

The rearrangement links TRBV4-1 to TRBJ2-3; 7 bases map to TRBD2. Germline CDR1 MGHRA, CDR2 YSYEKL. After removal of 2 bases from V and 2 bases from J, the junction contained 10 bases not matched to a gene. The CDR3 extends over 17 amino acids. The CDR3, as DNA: TGCGCCAGCAGCCAATATAGCTCGAGCGGGAACACAGATACGCAGTATTTT. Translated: CASSQYSSSGNTDTQYF.

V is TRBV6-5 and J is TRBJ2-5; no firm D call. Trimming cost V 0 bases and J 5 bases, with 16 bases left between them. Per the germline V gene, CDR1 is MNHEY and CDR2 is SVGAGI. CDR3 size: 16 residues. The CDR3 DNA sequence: TGTGCCAGCAGTTACTCCTGGACCACCCCCGGGGAGACCCAGTACTTC. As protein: CASSYSWTTPGETQYF.

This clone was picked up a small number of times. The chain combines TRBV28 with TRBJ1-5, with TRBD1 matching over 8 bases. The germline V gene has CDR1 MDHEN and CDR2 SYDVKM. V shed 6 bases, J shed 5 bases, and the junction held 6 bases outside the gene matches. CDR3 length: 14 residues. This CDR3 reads CASRDREGYQPQHF. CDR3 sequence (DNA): TGTGCCAGCAGGGACAGGGAGGGTTATCAGCCCCAGCATTTT. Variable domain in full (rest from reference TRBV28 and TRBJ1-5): DVKVTQSSRYLVKRTGEKVFLECVQDMDHENMFWYRQDPGLGLRLIYFSYDVKMKEKGDIPEGYSVSREKKERFSLILESASTNQTSMYLCASRDREGYQPQHFGDGTRLSIL.